This entry lists 20 T cell receptor beta chains sequenced from one sample in a study of blood T cells in healthy people across ages. Then a second PCR, running roughly 6 to 12 cycles, was carried out with a sample-barcoded 5' primer and a J-beta primer mix. TCRdb independently ran MiXCR on the 5' RACE reads; one entry per CDR3 protein. This sample has 1.5 million to 2 million distinct CDR3 sequences, with about 28% found just once. Material for sequencing was blood. The origin of the receptors is a woman in her twenties or thirties in good health.

The chain recombines TRBV14 with TRBJ1-1, with D maybe TRBD1 (5 bases). Germline V lookup: CDR1 SGHDN, CDR2 FVKESK. V was pared by 4 bases and J by 10 bases, with 19 bases between. The CDR3 has 14 amino acids. The CDR3 loop is CASSPHLDISGAFF. The DNA of the CDR3 is TGTGCCAGCAGCCCCCATTTGGACATATCCGGAGCTTTCTTT.

This clonotype was observed many times. The chain uses TRBV12-3 or TRBV12-4 and TRBJ2-6, with 12 nucleotides matching TRBD1. This CDR3 is built from 17 residues. V lost 5 bases, J lost 4 bases, and 6 bases stayed unmatched. The CDR3, as DNA: TGTGCCAGCAGTCCCCGGGACAGGGGGCCAGGGGCCAACGTCCTGACTTTC. This translates into CASSPRDRGPGANVLTF.

This clonotype was counted a few times. The chain has TRBV11-1 and TRBJ1-3; TRBD1 is a possible D gene (5 bases). In germline, CDR1 is SGHAT, CDR2 FQDESV (reference sequence). The CDR3 is 14 residues long. The V gene lost 8 bases and the J gene lost 0 bases, with 11 bases spanning the gap. As DNA, the CDR3 is TGTGCCAGCGGACGGGGCTTCTCTGGAAACACCATATATTTT. Its protein is CASGRGFSGNTIYF.

CDR3 DNA sequence: TGTGCCAGCAGTTTAAACGGGAGGGGGCATAACACTGAAGCTTTCTTT. Translation: CASSLNGRGHNTEAFF. The chain couples TRBV27 to TRBJ1-1; 7 nucleotides align to TRBD1. Germline lookup yields CDR1 MNHEY and CDR2 SMNVEV (reference sequence). V was clipped by 2 bases and J by 2 bases; unmatched bases: 8. The CDR3 is 16 residues long.

This clonotype showed up many times. The chain links TRBV20-1 to TRBJ2-5; TRBD2 aligns across 9 bases. CDR1 and CDR2 from the germline V gene are DFQATT and SNEGSKA (reference sequence). The junction had 2 bases not matched to a gene; V was cut back by 2 bases and J by 4 bases. The CDR3 covers 13 residues. Here the CDR3 reads CSARLSGRETQYF. As DNA, the CDR3 is TGCAGTGCTAGACTTAGCGGGAGAGAGACCCAGTACTTC.

In regard to this clonotype: The junction and the germline gene differ at one end; a read error may be behind it. The chain is built from TRBV12-3 or TRBV12-4 and TRBJ1-6, with TRBD1 matching 7 bases. There are 15 residues in the CDR3. CDR3 coding DNA: TGTGCCGGCAGCTCAGGGGGAGGCTGGGATTCACCCCTCCACTTT. This gives the protein CAGSSGGGWDSPLHF.

To note about this clonotype: Germline and junction disagree at one end, which may indicate a read error. This chain connects TRBV20-1 to TRBJ2-7; tentative D call: TRBD2 (6 bases). The CDR3 consists of 15 residues. Per the germline V gene, CDR1 is DFQATT and CDR2 is SNEGSKA (reference sequence). CDR3 DNA: TGCAGTACTAGAAATTTGGCTAGCGTATCCTACGAGCAGTACTTC. Translated, it gives CSTRNLASVSYEQYF.

For this clonotype: At one of its ends the junction is not consistent with the germline gene, which may arise from a read error. This rearrangement joins TRBV18 to TRBJ2-7; D is unresolved. The V gene's germline CDR1 is KGHSH and CDR2 LQKENI. The length of the CDR3 is 15 residues. The CDR3 sequence is CTSSPTAGPTYEQYF. In DNA form, the CDR3 reads TGTACCAGCTCACCAACGGCAGGCCCAACCTACGAGCAGTACTTC.

There are a few counts of this clonotype. The gene calls are TRBV28 and TRBJ2-7; 7 nucleotides line up with TRBD1. The CDR3 runs 14 residues. The V gene's germline CDR1 is MDHEN and CDR2 SYDVKM. J was trimmed by 1 base and V by 5 bases; bases with no gene match: 5. This CDR3 is CASSVTGWSYEQYF. In nucleotides, the CDR3 is TGTGCCAGCAGTGTGACAGGGTGGTCCTACGAGCAGTACTTC.

This clonotype was observed a handful of times. V usage is TRBV4-1 and J usage is TRBJ2-1; D might be TRBD1 (5 bases). Germline CDR1 MGHRA, CDR2 YSYEKL. This CDR3 is 13 amino acids long. Between the trimmed V and J ends, which lost 4 bases and 9 bases, there was a span of 13 bases. CDR3 bases: TGCGCCAGCAGCCTCCCTGGGCAGGGTGAGCAGTTCTTC. Protein sequence: CASSLPGQGEQFF.

The sample holds a few counts of this clonotype. The chain recombines TRBV5-1 with TRBJ1-5, with D maybe TRBD1 (5 bases). Trimming took off 4 bases at V and 0 bases at J, with 17 bases between the two ends. Germline V gene data show CDR1 as SGHRS and CDR2 as YFSETQ. This CDR3 is built from 17 residues. CDR3 region: CASSALRSGHSNQPQHF. CDR3 coding DNA: TGCGCCAGCAGCGCCCTTCGTTCGGGGCATAGCAATCAGCCCCAGCATTTT.

In its sample, this clonotype was seen many times. The rearrangement links TRBV10-1 to TRBJ2-5; D not certain. The CDR3 loop spans 14 amino acids. Germline values: CDR1 WNHNN, CDR2 SYGVQD (reference sequence). V shed 0 bases and J shed 1 base, with 6 bases lying between them. The chain's CDR3 is CASSESAAQETQYF. Written as DNA, the CDR3 is TGCGCCAGCAGTGAGTCGGCCGCCCAAGAGACCCAGTACTTC.

V is TRBV5-1 and J is TRBJ1-2; D is unclear. The germline CDR1 and CDR2 sequences are SGHRS and YFSETQ. CDR3 size: 16 residues. V was trimmed by 0 bases and J by 6 bases, leaving 18 bases between them. CDR3 sequence reads: CASSLAGRVGFDGYTF. The CDR3 nucleotides read TGCGCCAGCAGCTTGGCCGGAAGGGTTGGGTTCGATGGCTACACCTTC.

The gene calls are TRBV14 and TRBJ2-5; tentatively, D is TRBD1 (5 bases). V was pared by 1 base and J by 0 bases, with 18 bases between. The CDR3 consists of 18 residues. The germline V gene has CDR1 SGHDN and CDR2 FVKESK. Here the CDR3 DNA reads TGTGCCAGCAGCCAAGGGGCAGGGAAAACCCGCTACCAAGAGACCCAGTACTTC. Translated, it gives CASSQGAGKTRYQETQYF. Full variable domain (outside the CDR3, taken from reference TRBV14 and TRBJ2-5): EAGVTQFPSHSVIEKGQTVTLRCDPISGHDNLYWYRRVMGKEIKFLLHFVKESKQDESGMPNNRFLAERTGGTYSTLKVQPAELEDSGVYFCASSQGAGKTRYQETQYFGPGTRLLVL.

This clonotype was observed many times. This chain uses TRBV10-2 with TRBJ2-7; 7 bases agree with TRBD1. Germline CDR1 and CDR2: WSHSY and SAAADI. This CDR3 is built from 14 residues. The junction had 6 bases not matched to a gene; V was cut back by 4 bases and J by 3 bases. The CDR3 coding sequence is TGCGCCAGCAGTGGTTCCGGGACAGTCTACGAGCAGTACTTC. Translation: CASSGSGTVYEQYF.

The table lists this clonotype with a few counts. CDR3 sequence: CASTRGTPNQPQHF. CDR3 nucleotide sequence: TGTGCCAGCACCCGTGGGACTCCCAATCAGCCCCAGCATTTT. The chain combines TRBV12-3 or TRBV12-4 with TRBJ1-5; possibly TRBD1 for D (5 bases). Trimming took off 7 bases at V and 3 bases at J, with 13 bases between the two ends. The CDR3 has 14 amino acids.

This clonotype was recorded at least ten times. The chain combines TRBV6-5 with TRBJ2-6; the match to TRBD1 covers 9 bases. The germline V gene encodes CDR1 MNHEY and CDR2 SVGAGI. This CDR3 region has 15 residues. Germline trimming cut 5 bases from V and 2 bases from J; bases unmatched to any gene: 1. CDR3 in amino acids: CASSRQGAGANVLTF. In DNA form, the CDR3 reads TGTGCCAGCAGTCGACAGGGGGCTGGGGCCAACGTCCTGACTTTC.

This clonotype was seen repeatedly, ten times or more. The chain joins TRBV25-1 to TRBJ2-7; TRBD2 is a possible D gene (5 bases). Germline CDR1 MGHDK, CDR2 SYGVNS. The CDR3 runs 14 residues. Trimming took 1 base from V and 7 from J, leaving 14 bases between them. CDR3 amino acids: CASSEWTGFGEQYF. As DNA, the CDR3 is TGTGCCAGCAGTGAATGGACGGGATTCGGGGAGCAGTACTTC.

The chain carries TRBV20-1 and TRBJ2-7, with D maybe TRBD2 (7 bases). V lost 5 bases to trimming and J lost 0 bases, with 14 bases between them. The germline V gene has CDR1 DFQATT and CDR2 SNEGSKA (reference sequence). This CDR3 is 14 amino acids long. The CDR3 DNA follows: TGCAGTGCTCAGGGGCGGGAGAGCTCCTACGAGCAGTACTTC. Its protein product is CSAQGRESSYEQYF.

This clonotype has more than one count but fewer than ten. The CDR3, as DNA: TGTGCCAGCTCACCATCGGCGGCTCTAACGCAGTATTTT. It encodes CASSPSAALTQYF. This chain connects TRBV18 to TRBJ2-3; D gene ambiguous. The CDR3 consists of 13 residues. Germline V gene data show CDR1 as KGHSH and CDR2 as LQKENI. Trimming removed 2 bases at V and 9 bases at J, with 12 bases between.